The clone carrying this TCR beta chain turned up a few times. Other nucleotide sequences in the sample specify the same CDR3. These data come from a study of cytomegalovirus exposure and HLA in healthy donors. CDR1 MNHEY and CDR2 SMNVEV come from the germline V gene (reference sequence). CDR3 length: 12 residues. V lost 0 bases, J lost 5 bases, and 5 bases lay in between. Primers included in the PCR were 60 Vbeta and 13 Jbeta primers. Sequencing used immunoSEQ multiplex PCR; TCRdb keeps in-frame clones, though not all of them. The data hold about 90,000 clones, with roughly 60% observed a single time. The chain employs TRBV27 and TRBJ2-7; a weak D match, TRBD1 (5 bases). The sequence came from a woman aged 50 to 65 in good health and CMV-seropositive. Source material: PBMCs. For the CDR3, the DNA is TGTGCCAGCAGTTTATCAGGGGACGAGCAGTACTTC. This gives the protein CASSLSGDEQYF.